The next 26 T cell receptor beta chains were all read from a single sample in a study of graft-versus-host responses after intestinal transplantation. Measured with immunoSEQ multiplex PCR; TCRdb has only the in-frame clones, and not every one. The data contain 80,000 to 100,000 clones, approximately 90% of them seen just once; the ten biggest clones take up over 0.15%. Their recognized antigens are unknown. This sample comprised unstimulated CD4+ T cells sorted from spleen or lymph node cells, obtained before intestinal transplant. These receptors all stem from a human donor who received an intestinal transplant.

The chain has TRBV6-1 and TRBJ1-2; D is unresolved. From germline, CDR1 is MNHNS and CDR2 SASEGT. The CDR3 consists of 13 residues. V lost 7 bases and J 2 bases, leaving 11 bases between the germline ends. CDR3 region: CASTFRENYGYTF. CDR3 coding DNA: TGTGCCAGCACTTTCCGGGAGAACTATGGCTACACCTTC.

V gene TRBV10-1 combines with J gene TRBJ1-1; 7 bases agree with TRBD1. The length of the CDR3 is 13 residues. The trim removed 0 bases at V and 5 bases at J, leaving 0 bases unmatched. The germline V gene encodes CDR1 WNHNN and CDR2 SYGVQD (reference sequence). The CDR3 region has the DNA TGCGCCAGCAGTGAGTCCAGGGGGACTGAAGCTTTCTTT. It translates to CASSESRGTEAFF.

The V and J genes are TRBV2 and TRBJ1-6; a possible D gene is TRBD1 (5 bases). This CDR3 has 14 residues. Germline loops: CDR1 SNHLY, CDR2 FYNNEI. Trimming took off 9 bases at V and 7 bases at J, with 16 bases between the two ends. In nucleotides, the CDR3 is TGTGCCAGTGAGAGGAGGGGTGGGAATTCACCCCTCCACTTT. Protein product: CASERRGGNSPLHF.

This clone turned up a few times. Written as DNA, the CDR3 is TGTGCCAGCTCCACCCGGACAGGCCCGGGGTACGAGCAGTACTTC. Encoded protein: CASSTRTGPGYEQYF. V usage is TRBV6-1 and J usage is TRBJ2-7; 7 bases line up with TRBD1. V was clipped by 8 bases and J by 4 bases; unmatched bases: 14. The CDR3 covers 15 residues. Germline V CDR1 and CDR2: MNHNS, SASEGT.

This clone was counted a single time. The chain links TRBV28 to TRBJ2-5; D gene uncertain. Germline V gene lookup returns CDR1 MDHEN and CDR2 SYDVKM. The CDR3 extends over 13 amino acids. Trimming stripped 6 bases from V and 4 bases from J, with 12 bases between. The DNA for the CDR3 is TGTGCCAGCAGGGTACTTAACGGAGAGACCCAGTACTTC. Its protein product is CASRVLNGETQYF.

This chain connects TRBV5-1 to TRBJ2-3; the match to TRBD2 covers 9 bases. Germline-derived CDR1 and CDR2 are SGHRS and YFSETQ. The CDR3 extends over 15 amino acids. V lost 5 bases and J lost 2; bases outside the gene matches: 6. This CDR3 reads CASSLERGATDTQYF. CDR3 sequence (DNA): TGCGCCAGCAGTCTAGAGCGGGGGGCCACAGATACGCAGTATTTT.

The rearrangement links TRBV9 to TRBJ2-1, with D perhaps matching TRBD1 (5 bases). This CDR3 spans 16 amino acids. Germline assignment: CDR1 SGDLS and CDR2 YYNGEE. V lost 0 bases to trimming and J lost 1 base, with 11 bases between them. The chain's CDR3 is CASSVEGSQSYNEQFF. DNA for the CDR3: TGTGCCAGCAGCGTAGAGGGGTCCCAGTCCTACAATGAGCAGTTCTTC.

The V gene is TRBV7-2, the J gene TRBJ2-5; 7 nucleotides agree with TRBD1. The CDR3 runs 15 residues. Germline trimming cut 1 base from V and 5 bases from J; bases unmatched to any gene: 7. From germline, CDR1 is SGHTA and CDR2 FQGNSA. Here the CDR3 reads CASSLGGQLGETQYF. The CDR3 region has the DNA TGTGCCAGCAGCTTAGGGGGACAGCTTGGCGAGACCCAGTACTTC.

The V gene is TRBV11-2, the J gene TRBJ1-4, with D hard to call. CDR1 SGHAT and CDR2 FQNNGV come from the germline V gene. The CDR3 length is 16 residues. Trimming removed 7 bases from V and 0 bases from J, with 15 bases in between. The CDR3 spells CASTPAPGATNEKLFF. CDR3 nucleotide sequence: TGTGCCAGCACCCCCGCCCCGGGTGCAACTAATGAAAAACTGTTTTTT. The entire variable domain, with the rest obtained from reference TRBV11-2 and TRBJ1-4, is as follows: EAGVAQSPRYKIIEKRQSVAFWCNPISGHATLYWYQQILGQGPKLLIQFQNNGVVDDSQLPKDRFSAERLKGVDSTLKIQPAKLEDSAVYLCASTPAPGATNEKLFFGSGTQLSVL.

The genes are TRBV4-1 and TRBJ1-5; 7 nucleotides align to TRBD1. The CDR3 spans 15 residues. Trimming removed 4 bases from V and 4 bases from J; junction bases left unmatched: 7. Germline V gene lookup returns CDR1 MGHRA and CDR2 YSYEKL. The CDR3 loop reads CASSPEDRTNQPQHF. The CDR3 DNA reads TGCGCCAGCAGCCCTGAGGACAGGACAAATCAGCCCCAGCATTTT.

CDR3 residues: CARSIRDRASTDTQYF. DNA of the CDR3: TGTGCCAGAAGCATCCGAGACAGGGCAAGCACAGATACGCAGTATTTT. J is TRBJ2-3 and V is TRBV5-3; 7 bases match TRBD1. TRBV5-3 is an open reading frame, and its role is uncertain. This CDR3 comprises 16 residues. V was pared by 4 bases and J by 0 bases, with 8 bases of the junction left unmatched.

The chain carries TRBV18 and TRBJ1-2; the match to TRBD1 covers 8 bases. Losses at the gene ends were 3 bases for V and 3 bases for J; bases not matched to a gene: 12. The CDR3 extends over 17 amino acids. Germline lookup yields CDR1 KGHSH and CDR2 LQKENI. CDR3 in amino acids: CASSPYARTGLDYGYTF. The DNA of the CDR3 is TGTGCCAGCTCACCGTACGCTCGGACAGGGTTGGACTATGGCTACACCTTC.

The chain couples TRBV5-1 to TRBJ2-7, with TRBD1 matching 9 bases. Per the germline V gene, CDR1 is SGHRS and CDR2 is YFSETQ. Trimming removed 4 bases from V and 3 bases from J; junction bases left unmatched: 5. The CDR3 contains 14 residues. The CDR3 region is CASSVWDRDYEQYF. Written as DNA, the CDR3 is TGCGCCAGCAGCGTTTGGGACAGGGACTACGAGCAGTACTTC.

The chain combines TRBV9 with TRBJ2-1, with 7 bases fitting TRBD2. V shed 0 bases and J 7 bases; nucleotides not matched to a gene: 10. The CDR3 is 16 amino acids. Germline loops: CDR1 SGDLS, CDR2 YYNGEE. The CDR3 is CASSVASGLIFNEQFF. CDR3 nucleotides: TGTGCCAGCAGCGTAGCCTCGGGACTAATATTTAATGAGCAGTTCTTC.

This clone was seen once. The CDR3 spells CASSQDIQGRIFGYTF. CDR3 DNA sequence: TGCGCCAGCAGCCAAGATATCCAGGGGCGAATTTTTGGCTACACCTTC. V gene TRBV4-3 combines with J gene TRBJ1-2, with D perhaps TRBD1 (6 bases). Germline CDR1 is LGHNA and CDR2 is YSLEER. The CDR3 extends over 16 amino acids. V lost 0 bases, J lost 7 bases, and 18 bases lay in between.

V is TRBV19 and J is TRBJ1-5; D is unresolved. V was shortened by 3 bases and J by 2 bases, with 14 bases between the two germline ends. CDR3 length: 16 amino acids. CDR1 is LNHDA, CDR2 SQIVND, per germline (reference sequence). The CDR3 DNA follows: TGTGCCAGTAGTATGAGTGAGAAGGCGGGCAATCAGCCCCAGCATTTT. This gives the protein CASSMSEKAGNQPQHF.

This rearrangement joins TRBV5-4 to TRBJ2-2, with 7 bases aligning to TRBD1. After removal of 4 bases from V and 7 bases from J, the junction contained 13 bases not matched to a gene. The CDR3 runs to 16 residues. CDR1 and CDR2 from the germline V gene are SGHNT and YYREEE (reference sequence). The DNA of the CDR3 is TGTGCCAGCAGCCAGATTTTCCAGGGGGTCGACGGGGAGCTGTTTTTT. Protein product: CASSQIFQGVDGELFF.

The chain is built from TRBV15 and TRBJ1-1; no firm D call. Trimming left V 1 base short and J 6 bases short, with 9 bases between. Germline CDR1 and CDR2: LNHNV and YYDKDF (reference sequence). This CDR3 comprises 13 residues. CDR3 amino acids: CATSRGRLAEAFF. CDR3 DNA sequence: TGTGCCACCAGCAGAGGGAGGTTGGCTGAAGCTTTCTTT.

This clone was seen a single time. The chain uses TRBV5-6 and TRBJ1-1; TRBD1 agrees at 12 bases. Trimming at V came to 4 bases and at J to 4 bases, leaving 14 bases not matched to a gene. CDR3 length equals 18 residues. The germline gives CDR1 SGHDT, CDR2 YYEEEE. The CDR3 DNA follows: TGTGCCAGCAGCACCCTCCGGGACAGGGGGCGCCTGAGCACTGAAGCTTTCTTT. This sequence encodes CASSTLRDRGRLSTEAFF.

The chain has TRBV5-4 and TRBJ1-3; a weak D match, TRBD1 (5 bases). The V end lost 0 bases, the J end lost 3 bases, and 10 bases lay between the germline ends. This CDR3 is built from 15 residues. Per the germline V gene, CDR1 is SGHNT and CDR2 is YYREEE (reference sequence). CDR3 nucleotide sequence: TGTGCCAGCAGCTTGGACAGGTCTTTTGGAAACACCATATATTTT. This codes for CASSLDRSFGNTIYF.

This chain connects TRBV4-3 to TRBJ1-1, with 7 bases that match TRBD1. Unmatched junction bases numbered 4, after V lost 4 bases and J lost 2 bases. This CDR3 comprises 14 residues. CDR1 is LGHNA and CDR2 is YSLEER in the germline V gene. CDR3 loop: CASSPTGLNTEAFF. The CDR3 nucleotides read TGCGCCAGCAGCCCGACAGGGCTTAACACTGAAGCTTTCTTT.

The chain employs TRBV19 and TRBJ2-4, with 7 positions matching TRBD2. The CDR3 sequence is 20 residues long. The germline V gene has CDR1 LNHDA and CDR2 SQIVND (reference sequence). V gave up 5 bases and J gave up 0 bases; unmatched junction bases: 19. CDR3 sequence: CASSSRAGRTAPLAKNIQYF. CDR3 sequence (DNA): TGTGCCAGTAGTTCAAGAGCGGGGCGGACGGCTCCCCTAGCCAAAAACATTCAGTACTTC.

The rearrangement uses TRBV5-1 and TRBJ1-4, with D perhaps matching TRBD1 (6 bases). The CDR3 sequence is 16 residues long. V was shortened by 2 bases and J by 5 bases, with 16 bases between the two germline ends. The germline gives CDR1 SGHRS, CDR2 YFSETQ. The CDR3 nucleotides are TGCGCCAGCAGCTTATGGACAGCGGCTGGGAATGAAAAACTGTTTTTT. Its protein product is CASSLWTAAGNEKLFF.

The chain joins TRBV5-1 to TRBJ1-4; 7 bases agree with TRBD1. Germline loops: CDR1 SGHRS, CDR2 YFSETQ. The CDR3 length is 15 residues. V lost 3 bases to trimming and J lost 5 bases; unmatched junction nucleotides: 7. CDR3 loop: CASSWSGTENEKLFF. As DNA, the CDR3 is TGCGCCAGCAGCTGGTCCGGGACAGAAAATGAAAAACTGTTTTTT.

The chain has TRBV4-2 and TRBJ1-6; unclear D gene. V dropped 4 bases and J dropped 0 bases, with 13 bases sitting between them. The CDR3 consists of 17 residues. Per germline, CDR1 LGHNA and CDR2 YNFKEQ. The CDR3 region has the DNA TGTGCCAGCAGCCCTCGGTCGGGGAGCTCCTATAATTCACCCCTCCACTTT. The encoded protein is CASSPRSGSSYNSPLHF.

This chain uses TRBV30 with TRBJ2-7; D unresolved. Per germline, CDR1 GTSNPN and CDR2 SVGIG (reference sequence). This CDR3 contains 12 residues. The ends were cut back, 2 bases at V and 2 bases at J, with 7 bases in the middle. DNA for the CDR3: TGTGCCTGGAGTCGTCAGACCTACGAGCAGTACTTC. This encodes CAWSRQTYEQYF.